This TCR beta chain comes out of a study of post-analysis software for immune sequencing data. Study findings and constraints: Four or five TRBV segments were significantly more frequent in patients than in controls. TRBV5-6, TRBV5-1 and TRBV20-1 were among these segments.

The CDR3 runs 12 residues. Trimming cost V 3 bases and J 4 bases; bases outside gene matches: 2. Germline CDR1 SQVTM, CDR2 ANQGSEA. cDNA libraries for TCR beta contained unique molecular identifiers. TCRdb called the PCR reads again in MiXCR, with one record for every CDR3 protein. Of roughly 730,000 distinct CDR3 sequences in the sample, 30% were seen once. This clonotype has a count of ten or more. The antigen remains unidentified. The receptor was isolated from a girl between 10 and 17 years old with multiple sclerosis. This sequence joins TRBV29-1 and TRBJ1-2, with TRBD1 matching over 7 bases. Source material: blood. The CDR3 spells CSVDGTAYGYTF. CDR3 bases: TGCAGCGTTGACGGGACAGCCTATGGCTACACCTTC. The full variable domain, completed using reference TRBV29-1 and TRBJ1-2, is SAVISQKPSRDICQRGTSLTIQCQVDSQVTMMFWYRQQPGQSLTLIATANQGSEATYESGFVIDKFPISRPNLTFSTLTVSNMSPEDSSIYLCSVDGTAYGYTFGSGTRLTVV.